One sample yielded the 23 T cell receptor beta chains listed below, sequenced in a study of T cell repertoires in cytomegalovirus infection. In TCRdb, the reads were re-called with MiXCR into one record per CDR3 protein. The sample records 250,000 to 300,000 distinct CDR3 sequences, 22% being singletons. These receptors' antigens are unknown. Sample: cultured PBMCs, taken from culture after CMV antigen stimulation. The receptors were gathered from a human donor in good health (CMV status not recorded). Some clones in this sample may be carry-over from other donors' samples.

This clonotype was counted only a few times. This rearrangement joins TRBV7-6 to TRBJ1-1; 9 bases line up with TRBD1. J lost 5 bases, V lost 4 bases, and 5 bases had no gene match. This CDR3 is built from 14 residues. Germline CDR1 reads SGHVS; CDR2 reads FNYEAQ. In nucleotides, the CDR3 is TGTGCCAGCAGCTCGGACAGGGGAGATACTGAAGCTTTCTTT. Translation gives CASSSDRGDTEAFF.

The rearrangement uses TRBV27 and TRBJ2-7; D remains unclear. Germline V CDR1 and CDR2: MNHEY, SMNVEV (reference sequence). Trimming took off 6 bases at V and 0 bases at J, with 9 bases between the two ends. The CDR3 covers 13 residues. The DNA for the CDR3 is TGTGCCAGCAGCCTAACCAGCTCCTACGAGCAGTACGTC. Amino acids: CASSLTSSYEQYV.

The chain couples TRBV20-1 to TRBJ2-5; 12 bases line up with TRBD2. Germline V gives CDR1 DFQATT, CDR2 SNEGSKA (reference sequence). The CDR3 extends over 20 amino acids. V shed 0 bases, J shed 1 base, and the junction held 15 bases outside the gene matches. The CDR3: CSARERDAASGRVGQETQYF. The CDR3 DNA is TGCAGTGCTAGAGAACGGGATGCGGCTAGCGGGAGGGTTGGCCAAGAGACCCAGTACTTC.

There are many counts of this clonotype. The gene calls are TRBV10-3 and TRBJ2-1; weak D call: TRBD1 (5 bases). CDR3 length: 12 amino acids. V lost 6 bases to trimming and J lost 7 bases, with 10 bases between them. Germline V gene data show CDR1 as ENHRY and CDR2 as SYGVKD. The DNA of the CDR3 is TGTGCCATCAGCAGGGCTAAGAATGAGCAGTTCTTC. This encodes CAISRAKNEQFF.

This clonotype came up a few times. The J gene is TRBJ2-1, the V gene TRBV12-3 or TRBV12-4; D gene uncertain. V gave up 2 bases and J gave up 1 base, with 6 bases separating them. The CDR3 totals 14 residues. CDR3 amino acids: CASSLTESYNEQFF. The CDR3 DNA sequence: TGTGCCAGCAGTTTAACTGAGTCCTACAATGAGCAGTTCTTC.

The chain links TRBV11-3 to TRBJ2-3, with 16 nucleotides matching TRBD2. V lost 7 bases and J lost 1; bases outside the gene matches: 26. CDR3 size: 24 residues. Germline CDR1 and CDR2: SGHNT and YENEEA. Here the CDR3 DNA reads TGTGCCAGCAAAGGGACTACAGCATCACCCGGGACTAGCGGGAGGGCATTGGGCACAGATACGCAGTATTTT. It yields the protein CASKGTTASPGTSGRALGTDTQYF.

This clonotype came up a few times. This chain joins TRBV11-2 and TRBJ2-3; D may be TRBD2 (6 bases). There are 15 residues in the CDR3. Per the germline V gene, CDR1 is SGHAT and CDR2 is FQNNGV. Trimming took off 3 bases at V and 6 bases at J, with 16 bases between the two ends. The CDR3 protein is CASSLSGPTVDTQYF. Written as DNA, the CDR3 is TGTGCCAGCAGCTTGAGCGGGCCCACTGTTGATACGCAGTATTTT.

This clonotype occurred a few times. J is TRBJ2-7 and V is TRBV7-2; D not resolved. The length of the CDR3 is 15 residues. Trimming cost V 1 base and J 3 bases, with 13 bases left between them. The V gene's germline CDR1 is SGHTA and CDR2 FQGNSA. CDR3 residues: CASSLDFTNYYEQYF. In DNA, the CDR3 is TGTGCCAGCAGCTTAGATTTCACGAATTACTACGAGCAGTACTTC.

The chain uses TRBV11-2 and TRBJ2-2; D possibly uses TRBD1 or TRBD2 (5 bases each). The CDR3 contains 17 residues. Trimming stripped 1 base from V and 3 bases from J, with 15 bases between. Germline V lookup: CDR1 SGHAT, CDR2 FQNNGV. The CDR3 DNA follows: TGTGCCAGCAGCTTAGTGTATGGGGCGCGGGACACCGGGGAGCTGTTTTTT. Protein product: CASSLVYGARDTGELFF.

The rearrangement links TRBV4-3 to TRBJ2-7, with 9 bases matching TRBD1. The germline V gene encodes CDR1 LGHNA and CDR2 YSLEER. This CDR3 contains 15 residues. With V trimmed by 3 bases and J by 2 bases, 5 bases remained unmatched. CDR3 region: CASSQWDRAPYEQYF. Here the CDR3 DNA reads TGCGCCAGCAGCCAGTGGGACAGGGCTCCCTACGAGCAGTACTTC.

This clonotype was detected ten times or more. This chain uses TRBV7-9 with TRBJ1-5, with D hard to call. Trimming took 5 bases from V and 3 from J, leaving 11 bases between them. This CDR3 spans 14 amino acids. Germline CDR1 SEHNR, CDR2 FQNEAQ (reference sequence). CDR3 DNA: TGTGCCAGCAGCCTTATAGGGCCCAATCAGCCCCAGCATTTT. Translation: CASSLIGPNQPQHF.

Only a few counts were recorded for this clonotype. The chain carries TRBV7-9 and TRBJ1-5, with D possibly being TRBD1 (5 bases). The CDR3 consists of 15 residues. The germline V and J ends were trimmed by 1 base and 6 bases, with 13 bases remaining between them. Germline V lookup: CDR1 SEHNR, CDR2 FQNEAQ (reference sequence). The CDR3 here is CASSLGQGLVQPQHF. CDR3 in DNA: TGTGCCAGCAGCTTAGGTCAGGGTTTAGTTCAGCCCCAGCATTTT.

A few counts support this clonotype. The V gene is TRBV3-1, the J gene TRBJ2-3; D might be TRBD2 (6 bases). The CDR3 is 21 amino acids. V was trimmed by 0 bases and J by 2 bases, leaving 27 bases between them. Germline assignment: CDR1 LGHDT and CDR2 YNNKEL (reference sequence). CDR3 residues: CASSQDLHGGPELRFTDTQYF. The DNA for the CDR3 is TGTGCCAGCAGCCAAGATTTACATGGAGGGCCTGAGCTGCGGTTCACAGATACGCAGTATTTT.

The table lists this clonotype with many counts. V usage is TRBV7-2 and J usage is TRBJ2-7; D is unclear. V lost 1 base and J 7 bases, leaving 17 bases between the germline ends. The germline V gene has CDR1 SGHTA and CDR2 FQGNSA. This CDR3 has 15 residues. The CDR3 bases are TGTGCCAGCAGCTTAGGATCCTTCGGAGATGGGGAGCAGTACTTC. Its protein is CASSLGSFGDGEQYF.

This chain links TRBV15 with TRBJ2-3; D call uncertain. V was clipped by 4 bases and J by 4 bases, with 15 bases between them. Per the germline V gene, CDR1 is LNHNV and CDR2 is YYDKDF (reference sequence). The CDR3 has 15 residues. This chain's CDR3 is CATSNNLPRSDTQYF. The CDR3 DNA reads TGTGCCACCAGCAACAACCTACCGCGTTCAGATACGCAGTATTTT.

At least ten counts were recorded for this clonotype. The chain combines TRBV7-2 with TRBJ2-3; 12 nucleotides line up with TRBD2. The length of the CDR3 is 17 residues. Germline CDR1 reads SGHTA; CDR2 reads FQGNSA. After removal of 6 bases from V and 2 bases from J, the junction contained 9 bases not matched to a gene. CDR3 DNA sequence: TGTGCCAGCAGGTTAACAACTAGCGGGGGGAACACAGATACGCAGTATTTT. This gives the protein CASRLTTSGGNTDTQYF.

On this clonotype: Being one base from a much bigger clone, this may be a read error. This rearrangement joins TRBV7-8 to TRBJ2-3; 13 bases map to TRBD2. Germline lookup yields CDR1 SGHVS and CDR2 FQNEAQ. The CDR3 spans 16 residues. The CDR3 bases are TGTGCCAGCAGCCGCAGGACTAGCGGGAGTACAGATGCGCAGTATTTT. Protein: CASSRRTSGSTDAQYF.

This clonotype has a handful of counts. The chain combines TRBV19 with TRBJ1-1; unclear D gene. The CDR3 is 17 amino acids. CDR1 LNHDA and CDR2 SQIVND come from the germline V gene (reference sequence). V was trimmed by 2 bases and J by 3 bases, leaving 19 bases between them. The CDR3 here is CASSISGPSLGYTEAFF. The CDR3 nucleotides are TGTGCCAGTAGTATATCCGGACCGTCGTTGGGTTACACTGAAGCTTTCTTT.

This clonotype was seen more than once but under ten times. V gene TRBV7-6 combines with J gene TRBJ2-3; possible D gene TRBD2, 6 bases. This CDR3 has 17 amino acids. The germline CDR1 and CDR2 sequences are SGHVS and FNYEAQ. V gave up 1 base and J gave up 6 bases, with 20 bases separating them. CDR3 coding DNA: TGTGCCAGCAGCTTAGGGACCCTAGCGACAAACACCGATACGCAGTATTTT. This sequence encodes CASSLGTLATNTDTQYF.

This clonotype has ten or more counts. V usage is TRBV7-2 and J usage is TRBJ2-7; D might be TRBD2 (6 bases). The CDR3 has 16 amino acids. V lost 1 base to trimming and J lost 1 base, with 14 bases between them. Germline assignment: CDR1 SGHTA and CDR2 FQGNSA. This chain's CDR3 is CASSLGRDLPSYEQYF. The CDR3 DNA reads TGTGCCAGCAGCTTAGGGCGGGATTTACCATCCTACGAGCAGTACTTC.

The chain couples TRBV20-1 to TRBJ2-7, with D perhaps matching TRBD1 or TRBD2 (5 bases each). The CDR3 totals 15 residues. The germline V gene has CDR1 DFQATT and CDR2 SNEGSKA (reference sequence). V was clipped by 6 bases and J by 1 base, with 19 bases between them. The CDR3 loop is CSARHLGERSYEQYF. CDR3 nucleotide sequence: TGCAGTGCCAGACATTTGGGGGAAAGGTCCTACGAGCAGTACTTC.

As concerns this clonotype: The junction and the germline gene differ at one end; a read error may be behind it. The chain joins TRBV19 to TRBJ1-2; 7 nucleotides match TRBD1. From germline, CDR1 is LNHDA and CDR2 SQIVND (reference sequence). The CDR3 covers 13 residues. The CDR3 here is CASSPQGNSGYTF. As DNA, the CDR3 is TGTGCCAGTAGCCCACAGGGGAACTCTGGCTACACCTTC.

This clonotype has ten or more counts. This chain joins TRBV24-1 and TRBJ2-2, with D unresolved. The germline CDR1 and CDR2 sequences are KGHDR and SFDVKD. This CDR3 is 12 amino acids long. Between the trimmed V and J ends, which lost 2 bases and 6 bases, there was a span of 3 bases. The CDR3, as DNA: TGTGCCACCAGTGATTATTCCGGGGAGCTGTTTTTT. The encoded protein is CATSDYSGELFF.